This paragraph covers one T cell receptor (beta chain) sequence. This clonotype was detected many times. Its antigen is still unknown. No much larger clone exists at a distance of one base, and base qualities are not known. This sample stems from a study of identical twins (dated by TCRdb to 2016 to 2018). Looking at the study overall: The study deep-sequenced TCR alpha and beta repertoires from monozygotic twins, unrelated adults of various ages and cord blood to test whether fetal clonotypes persist. To rule out contamination, the twin experiments were replicated at different times with different library preparation protocols. The paper as a whole reports these results and caveats: Invariant T cells such as MAIT and iNKT could partly confound zero-insertion analyses, although diverse VJ usage argued against such confounding for most clonotypes. Compared with coincidental sharing between unrelated individuals, out-of-frame TCR alpha sequences shared between twins had an excess of sequences with low generation probability. Abundant cord blood beta clonotypes had fewer insertions, young adult naive repertoires showed a similar but weaker trend, and memory repertoires showed no such trend. Conclusions relied on cross-sectional statistical analysis, since the same donors could not be followed over many years. Out-of-frame TCR alpha sharing in monozygotic twins was systematically underestimated by recombination models, whereas sharing between unrelated individuals was in agreement with the recombination models. In beta out-of-frame sequences, excess twin sharing was weaker, because having fewer shared sequences lowered the signal-to-noise ratio.

Every donor in the study was a healthy Caucasian. Using Miltenyi CD45RO+ enrichment and human naive T-cell isolation kits, memory (CD45RO+) and naive T cells were isolated from PBMC. Library creation used 5' RACE. TCRdb shows the sequencer as Illumina HiSeq 2000. A universal primer binding site was introduced by template switching, and a unique molecular identifier was present in the final cDNA, enabling accurate counting of TCR cDNA molecules. Specific primers in the conserved constant-segment region were used to synthesize first-strand cDNA for the TCR alpha and beta chains. To control for contamination, each cDNA library was double barcoded with a SMART-Mk sample barcode plus Illumina barcodes. Two successive PCR steps introduced TruSeq adapter sequences along with Illumina sample barcodes. The TCR alpha and beta cDNA libraries were sequenced on the Illumina HiSeq platform using custom primers. The authors' pipeline ran thus. Unique molecular identifiers were extracted from raw reads with MiGEC, and CDR3 positions were determined with MiXCR. Recombination models were inferred per individual with the repgenHMM and IGoR tools using an EM algorithm. Shared clonotypes were analyzed with the tcR package in R, and sharing was normalized by the product of cloneset sizes. To study raw recombination free of thymic and clonal selection effects, out-of-frame nonproductive sequences were analyzed. The public reads were reanalyzed by TCRdb: fastp trimming at Q25, MiXCR alignment, in-frame beta chains only. Each CDR3 protein appears once, grouped with its most common genes and DNA. It is TCRdb's table, rather than the study itself, that gives the V and J calls and clone size. Recorded for this sample are around 100,000 distinct CDR3 sequences; under 7% of them occurred a single time. Approximately 12% of the sample is in the top ten clones.

The CDR3 runs 16 amino acids, cysteine and phenylalanine included. The kept DNA is CDR3 alone, 48 bases in frame from the first base. As encoded in the germline V gene, CDR1 is KGHDR while CDR2 is SFDVKD. The germline V end is reduced by 3 bases and the J end by 4 bases; junction bases left unmatched: 7. The sample consisted of memory T cells sorted from blood. Reading the label with the study, this specimen's cell subset or site is: CD45RO+ enriched T cells. The origin of this receptor is a woman in her forties or fifties in good health. Here the chain combines TRBV24-1 and TRBJ2-1, with 8 central nucleotides matching TRBD2. For the CDR3, the sequence is CATSDGATSVYNEQFF. Read as DNA, the sequence is TGTGCCACCAGTGATGGTGCGACTAGCGTTTACAATGAGCAGTTCTTC.